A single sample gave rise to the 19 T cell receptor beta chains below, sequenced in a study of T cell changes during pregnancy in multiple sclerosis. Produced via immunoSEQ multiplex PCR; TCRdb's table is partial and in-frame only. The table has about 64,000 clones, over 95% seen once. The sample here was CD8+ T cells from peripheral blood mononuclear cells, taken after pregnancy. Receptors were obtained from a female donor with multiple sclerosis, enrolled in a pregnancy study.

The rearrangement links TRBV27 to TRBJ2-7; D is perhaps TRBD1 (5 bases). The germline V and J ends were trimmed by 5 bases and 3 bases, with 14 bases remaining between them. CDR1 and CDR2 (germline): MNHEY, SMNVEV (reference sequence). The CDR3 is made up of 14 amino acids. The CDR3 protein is CASSTGSGFYEQYF. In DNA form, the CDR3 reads TGTGCCAGCAGTACCGGATCAGGGTTCTACGAGCAGTACTTC.

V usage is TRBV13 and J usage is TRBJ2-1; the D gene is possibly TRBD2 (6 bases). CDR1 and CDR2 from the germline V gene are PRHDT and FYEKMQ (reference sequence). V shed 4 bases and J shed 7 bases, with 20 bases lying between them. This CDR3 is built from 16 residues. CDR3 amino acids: CASSSNRGIDRNEQFF. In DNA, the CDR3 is TGTGCCAGCAGCTCAAATCGGGGGATTGATAGGAATGAGCAGTTCTTC.

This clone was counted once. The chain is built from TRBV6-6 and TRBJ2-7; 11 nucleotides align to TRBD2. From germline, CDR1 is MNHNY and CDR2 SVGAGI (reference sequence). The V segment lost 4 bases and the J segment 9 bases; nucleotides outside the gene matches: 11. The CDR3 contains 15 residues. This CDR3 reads CASSSSKRLAGTQYF. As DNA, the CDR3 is TGTGCCAGCAGTTCTTCAAAAAGACTAGCGGGGACGCAGTACTTC.

The CDR3 DNA is TGTGCCAGCAGCCCGGACTACACCCAAGAGACCCAGTACTTC. Its protein product is CASSPDYTQETQYF. The chain combines TRBV11-3 with TRBJ2-5, with a weak D call TRBD2 (6 bases). Trimming pared 5 bases from V and 1 base from J, leaving 11 bases between. Germline lookup yields CDR1 SGHNT and CDR2 YENEEA. The CDR3 is 14 amino acids. Drawing the rest from reference TRBV11-3 and TRBJ2-5, the complete variable domain is EAGVVQSPRYKIIEKKQPVAFWCNPISGHNTLYWYLQNLGQGPELLIRYENEEAVDDSQLPKDRFSAERLKGVDSTLKIQPAELGDSAVYLCASSPDYTQETQYFGPGTRLLVL.

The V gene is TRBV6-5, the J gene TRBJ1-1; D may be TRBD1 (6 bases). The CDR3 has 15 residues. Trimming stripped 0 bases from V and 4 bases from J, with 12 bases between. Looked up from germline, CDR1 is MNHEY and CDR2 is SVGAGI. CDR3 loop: CASSYSTGQGTEAFF. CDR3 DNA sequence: TGTGCCAGCAGTTACTCGACAGGCCAAGGCACTGAAGCTTTCTTT.

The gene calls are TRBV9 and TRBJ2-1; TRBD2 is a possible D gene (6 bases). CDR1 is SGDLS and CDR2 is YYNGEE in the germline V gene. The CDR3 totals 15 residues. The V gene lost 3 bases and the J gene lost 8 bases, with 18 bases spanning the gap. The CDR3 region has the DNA TGTGCCAGCAGCGCACCGGGACTGAGTGGGTATGAGCAGTTCTTC. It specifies CASSAPGLSGYEQFF.

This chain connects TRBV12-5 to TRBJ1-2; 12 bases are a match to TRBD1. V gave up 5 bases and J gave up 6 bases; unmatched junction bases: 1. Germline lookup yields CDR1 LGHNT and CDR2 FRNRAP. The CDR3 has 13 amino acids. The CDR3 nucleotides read TGTGCTAGTGGTGGGACAGGGGGCGATGGCTACACCTTC. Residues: CASGGTGGDGYTF. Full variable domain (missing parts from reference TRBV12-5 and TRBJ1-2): DARVTQTPRHKVTEMGQEVTMRCQPILGHNTVFWYRQTMMQGLELLAYFRNRAPLDDSGMPKDRFSAEMPDATLATLKIQPSEPRDSAVYFCASGGTGGDGYTFGSGTRLTVV.

The CDR3 reads CASPPWAGGPILSSYNEQFF. The CDR3 DNA sequence: TGTGCCAGCCCCCCTTGGGCGGGAGGGCCAATCCTGAGCTCCTACAATGAGCAGTTCTTC. V gene TRBV28 combines with J gene TRBJ2-1, with TRBD2 matching 9 bases. The V segment lost 8 bases and the J segment 0 bases; nucleotides outside the gene matches: 20. This CDR3 spans 20 amino acids. CDR1 is MDHEN, CDR2 SYDVKM, per germline.

CDR3 amino acids: CSVESGGDEQFF. The CDR3 DNA reads TGCAGCGTTGAGAGCGGCGGGGATGAGCAGTTCTTC. V and J are TRBV29-1 and TRBJ2-1, with a weak D call TRBD2 (6 bases). V shed 3 bases and J shed 8 bases, with 11 bases lying between them. This CDR3 comprises 12 residues. Germline CDR1 reads SQVTM; CDR2 reads ANQGSEA.

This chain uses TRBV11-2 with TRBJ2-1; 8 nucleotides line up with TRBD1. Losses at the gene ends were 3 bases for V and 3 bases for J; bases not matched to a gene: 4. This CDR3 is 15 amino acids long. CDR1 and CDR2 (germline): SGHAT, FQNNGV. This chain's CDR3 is CASSLGGTGYNEQFF. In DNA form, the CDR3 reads TGTGCCAGCAGCTTGGGCGGGACAGGCTACAATGAGCAGTTCTTC.

In DNA form, the CDR3 reads TGCAGTGCTACAGGGGAAGAGACCCAGTACTTC. Its translation: CSATGEETQYF. This sequence joins TRBV20-1 and TRBJ2-5; the D gene is possibly TRBD1 (6 bases). Deletions cut 4 bases from V and 3 bases from J, with 6 bases between. The CDR3 extends over 11 amino acids. Germline-derived CDR1 and CDR2 are DFQATT and SNEGSKA (reference sequence).

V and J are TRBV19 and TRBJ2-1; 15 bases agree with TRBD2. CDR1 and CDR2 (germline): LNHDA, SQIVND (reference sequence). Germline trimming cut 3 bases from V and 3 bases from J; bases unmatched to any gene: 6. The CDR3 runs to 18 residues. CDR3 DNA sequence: TGTGCCAGTAGTATGCGGACTAGCGGGAGGGCAAACTACAATGAGCAGTTCTTC. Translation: CASSMRTSGRANYNEQFF.

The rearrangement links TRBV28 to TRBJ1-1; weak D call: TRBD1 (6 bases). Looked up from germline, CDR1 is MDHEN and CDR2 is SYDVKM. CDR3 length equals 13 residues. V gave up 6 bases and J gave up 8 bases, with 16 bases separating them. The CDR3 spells CASSPPWTAEAFF. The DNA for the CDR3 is TGTGCCAGCAGCCCGCCGTGGACAGCCGAAGCTTTCTTT. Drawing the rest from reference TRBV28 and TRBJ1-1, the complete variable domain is DVKVTQSSRYLVKRTGEKVFLECVQDMDHENMFWYRQDPGLGLRLIYFSYDVKMKEKGDIPEGYSVSREKKERFSLILESASTNQTSMYLCASSPPWTAEAFFGQGTRLTVV.

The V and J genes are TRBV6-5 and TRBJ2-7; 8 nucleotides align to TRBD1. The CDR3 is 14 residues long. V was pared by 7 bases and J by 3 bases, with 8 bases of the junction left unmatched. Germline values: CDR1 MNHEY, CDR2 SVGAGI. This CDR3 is CASKTQGEIYEQYF. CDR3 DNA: TGTGCCAGCAAGACACAGGGGGAGATCTACGAGCAGTACTTC.

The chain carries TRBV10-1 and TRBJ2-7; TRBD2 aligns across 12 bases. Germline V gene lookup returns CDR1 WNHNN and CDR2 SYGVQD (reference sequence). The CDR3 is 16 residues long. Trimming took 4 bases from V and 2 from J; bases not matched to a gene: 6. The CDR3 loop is CASSGGLAGNPYEQYF. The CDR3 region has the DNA TGCGCCAGCAGTGGCGGACTAGCGGGAAACCCCTACGAGCAGTACTTC.

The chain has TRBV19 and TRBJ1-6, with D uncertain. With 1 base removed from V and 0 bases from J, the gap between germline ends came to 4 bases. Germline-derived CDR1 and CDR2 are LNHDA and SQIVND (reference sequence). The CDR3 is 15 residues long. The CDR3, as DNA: TGTGCCAGTAGTATAGGGAGCTCCTATAATTCACCCCTCCACTTT. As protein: CASSIGSSYNSPLHF.

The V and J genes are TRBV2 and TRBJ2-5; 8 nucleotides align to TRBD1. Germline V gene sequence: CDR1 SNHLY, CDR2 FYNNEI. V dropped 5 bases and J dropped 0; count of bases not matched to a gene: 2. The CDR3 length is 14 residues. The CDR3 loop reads CASSTGGNQETQYF. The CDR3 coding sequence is TGTGCCAGCAGTACAGGGGGGAACCAAGAGACCCAGTACTTC.

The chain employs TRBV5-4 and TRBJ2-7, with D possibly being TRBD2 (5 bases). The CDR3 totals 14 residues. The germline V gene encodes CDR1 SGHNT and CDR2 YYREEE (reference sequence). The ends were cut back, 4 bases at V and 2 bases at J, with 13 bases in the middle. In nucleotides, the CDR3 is TGTGCCAGCAGCCATAGGACTCTTACCTACGAGCAGTACTTC. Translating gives CASSHRTLTYEQYF.

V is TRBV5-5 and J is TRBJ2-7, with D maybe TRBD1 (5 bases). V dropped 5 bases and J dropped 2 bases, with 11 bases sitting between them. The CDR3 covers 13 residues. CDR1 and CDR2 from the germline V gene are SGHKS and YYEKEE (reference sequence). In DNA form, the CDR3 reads TGTGCCAGCAGACTGGGGCAGCCCTACGAGCAGTACTTC. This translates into CASRLGQPYEQYF. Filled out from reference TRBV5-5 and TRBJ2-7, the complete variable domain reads DAGVTQSPTHLIKTRGQQVTLRCSPISGHKSVSWYQQVLGQGPQFIFQYYEKEERGRGNFPDRFSARQFPNYSSELNVNALLLGDSALYLCASRLGQPYEQYFGPGTRLTVT.